This T cell receptor (beta chain) originates from a study of cytomegalovirus exposure and HLA in healthy donors. Findings of the study overall: The classifier reportedly diagnosed cytomegalovirus status with high sensitivity and specificity. One later analysis, an examination of the roughly 130 validation repertoires, found that first-cohort TCR clusters tended to co-occur in them. Some public TCRs appeared in many individuals, while most sequences were rare.

About this clone: The antigen remains unidentified.

V was trimmed by 5 bases and J by 2 bases, leaving 13 bases between them. Germline loops: CDR1 MNHNY, CDR2 SVGAGI (reference sequence). CDR3 length: 14 residues. The data were produced by immunoSEQ multiplex PCR, yet TCRdb's version contains in-frame clones alone and is incomplete. The sample includes hundreds of thousands of clones, over 70% seen only once; the top ten take around 15%. The donors belonged to the approximately 120-subject validation cohort, separate from the approximately 700-subject first cohort. Input material: PBMCs. The clonotype originates from a young woman in good health and CMV-seropositive. The J gene is TRBJ2-7, the V gene TRBV6-6; D may correspond to TRBD1 or TRBD2 (5 bases each). The CDR3 reads CASSPGPGAYEQYF. CDR3 nucleotides: TGTGCCAGCAGTCCGGGACCCGGGGCCTACGAGCAGTACTTC.